This is a list of T cell receptor beta chains from one sample in a study of blood T cell repertoires in COVID-19. Repertoires were generated with immunoSEQ multiplex PCR, while TCRdb's copy carries only in-frame clones and drops some. Of 150,000 to 200,000 clones in the sample, approximately 84% were seen once. Sequenced: peripheral blood. The receptors originated from a human donor with acute or convalescent COVID-19. The donor label of this sample is uncertain. CDR3s leave out the opening cysteine and the closing phenylalanine or tryptophan. D genes are given only for firm matches.

>TRBD1|TRBJ2-7|TRBV2
ATRDRNYEQY
>NA|TRBJ2-5|TRBV5-1
ASSLQGGEETQY
>NA|TRBJ2-3|TRBV4-1
ASSQETSSKIDTQY
>TRBD2|TRBJ2-7|TRBV29-1
SVEAGTSGNAYEQY
>TRBD1|TRBJ1-6|TRBV28
AGGQGSGANSPLH
>NA|TRBJ1-6|TRBV5-8
ASSFMPIQTGQIVNSPLH
>NA|TRBJ2-2|TRBV6-5
ASRDSWNTGELF
>NA|TRBJ1-3|TRBV3-1/TRBV3-2
ASSNPSAGGGNTIY
>TRBD1|TRBJ1-1|TRBV2
AGRTGGTEAF
>NA|TRBJ1-1|TRBV15
ATSRDAGARGRTEAF
>TRBD2|TRBJ2-7|TRBV6-5
ASRTLAGDSYEQY
>NA|TRBJ1-3|TRBV15
ATSIPAGTSGNTIY
>TRBD2|TRBJ2-3|TRBV4-1
ASSQSQGGYTQY
>TRBD1|TRBJ1-5|TRBV9
ASGGQGDQPQH
>NA|TRBJ2-5|TRBV19
ASSINREETQY
>TRBD1|TRBJ1-2|TRBV19
ASSIAGTGVLRYT